The 8 T cell receptor beta chains listed next were all sequenced from one sample in a study of T cells after yellow fever vaccination (dated by TCRdb to 2018 to 2020). The library was obtained by 5' RACE. Sequencing took place on an Illumina HiSeq 2500. The public reads were reanalyzed by TCRdb: fastp trimming at Q25, MiXCR alignment, in-frame beta chains only. Each entry is one CDR3 protein sequence, shown with its most common DNA and genes. This sample comprises approximately 510,000 distinct CDR3 sequences, 21% of them detected only once. The top ten clones comprise about a sixth of the sample. The treatment or condition label, read with the paper, signifies: live attenuated yellow fever vaccine strain. Material: PBMCs, obtained roughly 20 days after the first yellow fever vaccination. Every receptor here comes from a man aged 18 to 30 who received the YFV17D yellow fever vaccine.

This clonotype was seen at least ten times. This sequence joins TRBV12-3 or TRBV12-4 and TRBJ1-1; TRBD1 agrees at 7 bases. The CDR3 has 15 residues. The junction had 12 bases not matched to a gene; V was cut back by 6 bases and J by 5 bases. The CDR3 DNA reads TGTGCCAGCAGACCAACCACAGGGGCGCAAACTGAAGCTTTCTTT. Translated, it gives CASRPTTGAQTEAFF.

The chain is built from TRBV12-3 or TRBV12-4 and TRBJ1-5; D not resolved. V was trimmed by 3 bases and J by 3 bases, leaving 9 bases between them. The CDR3 is 14 residues long. Written as DNA, the CDR3 is TGTGCCAGCAGTTTGCAGGTCTTCAATCAGCCCCAGCATTTT. Translation gives CASSLQVFNQPQHF.

The rearrangement links TRBV29-1 to TRBJ2-3; D might be TRBD1 (5 bases). Germline V lookup: CDR1 SQVTM, CDR2 ANQGSEA. V was shortened by 3 bases and J by 6 bases, with 16 bases between the two germline ends. CDR3 length equals 14 residues. The CDR3 DNA follows: TGCAGCGTTGAGGGGCCCGGTGGTACCGATACGCAGTATTTT. The encoded protein is CSVEGPGGTDTQYF.

The chain recombines TRBV12-3 or TRBV12-4 with TRBJ1-5, with D possibly being TRBD1 (6 bases). V was cut by 5 bases and J by 7 bases, with 18 bases left in between. The CDR3 extends over 15 amino acids. CDR3 sequence reads: CASSDLQGFPQPQHF. The CDR3 DNA follows: TGTGCCAGCAGTGACCTACAGGGATTCCCCCAGCCCCAGCATTTT.

This clonotype was seen ten or more times. This sequence joins TRBV11-2 and TRBJ2-5, with a weak D call TRBD1 (6 bases). CDR1 and CDR2 from the germline V gene are SGHAT and FQNNGV. V was trimmed by 5 bases and J by 2 bases, leaving 15 bases between them. This CDR3 comprises 15 residues. The CDR3 nucleotides read TGTGCCAGCAGCGCGGCAGGGGTCACACAAGAGACCCAGTACTTC. Protein: CASSAAGVTQETQYF.

This clonotype came up a few times. The V call is TRBV20-1, the J call TRBJ1-3; the D is unclear. CDR1 DFQATT and CDR2 SNEGSKA come from the germline V gene (reference sequence). This CDR3 has 12 amino acids. Deletions cut 5 bases from V and 2 bases from J, with 7 bases between. The CDR3 reads CSAPRPGNTIYF. CDR3 DNA: TGCAGTGCTCCGCGACCTGGAAACACCATATATTTT.

This clonotype was observed a few times. V and J are TRBV6-2 or TRBV6-3 and TRBJ2-7, with D possibly matching TRBD1 (6 bases). The CDR3 spans 14 residues. Germline CDR1 reads MNHEY; CDR2 reads SVGEGT. Trimming stripped 5 bases from V and 3 bases from J, with 14 bases between. The CDR3 here is CASSTITGYYEQYV. The CDR3 DNA follows: TGTGCCAGCAGTACGATTACAGGGTACTACGAGCAGTACGTC.

The CDR3 reads CASSGVGGSYNEQFF. The CDR3 DNA is TGCGCCAGCAGTGGTGTCGGGGGGTCCTACAATGAGCAGTTCTTC. The chain links TRBV10-1 to TRBJ2-1; 7 nucleotides align to TRBD2. Germline V gene data show CDR1 as WNHNN and CDR2 as SYGVQD (reference sequence). Germline trimming cut 4 bases from V and 1 base from J; bases unmatched to any gene: 4. CDR3 size: 15 residues.